What follows describes a single T cell receptor (beta chain). Sample time point: patch test 2, 6 weeks after DPC sensitization. Treatment indicated: therapeutic diphenylcyclopropenone sensitization with weekly scalp DPC. Prior to application of each patch test, blood was drawn. The CDR3 length is 14 residues. CDR1 is SGHTA, CDR2 FQGNSA, per germline. Trimming took off 1 base at V and 1 base at J, with 8 bases between the two ends. This sample is part of a study of human T cells and chemical hapten exposure. About the study: Each week of the roughly 25-week study, patients had diphenylcyclopropenone applied to the scalp.

Individual cDNA molecules received unique molecular identifiers in the library. MiXCR was run by TCRdb on the RACE reads, yielding one entry per CDR3 protein. The sample includes approximately 40,000 distinct CDR3 sequences, less than 4% of them seen just once. This chain joins TRBV7-2 and TRBJ2-7; D is possibly TRBD2 (6 bases). The receptor's source is a middle-aged man with alopecia areata. Some clones in this sample may be carry-over from other donors' samples. Sequences were derived from whole blood, sampled in connection with sensitization to the hapten diphenylcyclopropenone (DPC). Here the CDR3 reads CASSLGGISYEQYF. The DNA of the CDR3 is TGTGCCAGCAGCTTAGGCGGGATTTCCTACGAGCAGTACTTC.